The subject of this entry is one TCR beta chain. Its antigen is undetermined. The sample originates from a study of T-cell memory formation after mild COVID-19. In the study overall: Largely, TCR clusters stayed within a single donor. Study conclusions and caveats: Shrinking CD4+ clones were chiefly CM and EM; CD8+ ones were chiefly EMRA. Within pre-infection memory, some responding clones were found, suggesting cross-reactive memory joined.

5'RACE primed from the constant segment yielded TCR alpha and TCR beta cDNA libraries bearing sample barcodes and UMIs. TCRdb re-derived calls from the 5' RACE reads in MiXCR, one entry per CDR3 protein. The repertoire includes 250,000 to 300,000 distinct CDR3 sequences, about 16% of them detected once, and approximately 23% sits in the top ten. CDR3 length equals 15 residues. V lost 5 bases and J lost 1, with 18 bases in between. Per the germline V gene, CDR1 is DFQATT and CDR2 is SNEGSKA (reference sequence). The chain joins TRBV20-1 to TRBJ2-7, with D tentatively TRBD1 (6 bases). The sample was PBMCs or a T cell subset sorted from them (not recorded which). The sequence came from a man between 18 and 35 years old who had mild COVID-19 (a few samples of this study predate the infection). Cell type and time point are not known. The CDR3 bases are TGCAGTGCTGAGACCCCGAACAGGGCGTCCTACGAGCAGTACTTC. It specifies CSAETPNRASYEQYF.